Sequencing of this TCR beta chain was carried out in a study of T cells after yellow fever vaccination. The CDR3 is 14 residues long. Germline V gene lookup returns CDR1 SGHTA and CDR2 FQGNSA. The V end was cut by 5 bases, the J end by 0 bases, with 10 bases between. Many counts were recorded for this clonotype. Using its own MiXCR run on the 5' RACE reads, TCRdb lists one record per CDR3 protein. The top ten hold roughly 35% of the sample, which has about 74,000 distinct CDR3 sequences, roughly 6.9% seen once. This chain links TRBV7-2 with TRBJ2-5; tentative D call: TRBD2 (5 bases). The sample here was CD8+ T cells sorted from PBMCs, taken about 5 days after the first yellow fever vaccination. This TCR was sampled from a young man who received the YFV17D yellow fever vaccine. CDR3 residues: CASSPKDYQETQYF. DNA of the CDR3: TGTGCCAGCAGCCCTAAGGACTACCAAGAGACCCAGTACTTC.